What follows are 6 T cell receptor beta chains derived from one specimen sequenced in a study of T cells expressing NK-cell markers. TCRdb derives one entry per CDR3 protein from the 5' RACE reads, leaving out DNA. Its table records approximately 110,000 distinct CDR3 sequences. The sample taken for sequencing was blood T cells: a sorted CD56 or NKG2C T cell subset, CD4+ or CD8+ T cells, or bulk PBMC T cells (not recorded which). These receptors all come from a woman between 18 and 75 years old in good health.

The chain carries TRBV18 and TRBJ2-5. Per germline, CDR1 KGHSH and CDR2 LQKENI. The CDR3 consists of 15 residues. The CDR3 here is CASSPGSGMGETQYF.

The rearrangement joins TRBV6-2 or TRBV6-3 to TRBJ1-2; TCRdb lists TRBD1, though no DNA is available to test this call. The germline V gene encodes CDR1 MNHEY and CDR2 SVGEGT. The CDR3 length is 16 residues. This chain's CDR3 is CASSYSISSPVAGYTF.

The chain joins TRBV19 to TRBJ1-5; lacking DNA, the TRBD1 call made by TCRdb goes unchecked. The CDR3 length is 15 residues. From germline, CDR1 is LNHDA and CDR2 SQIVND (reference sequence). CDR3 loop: CASSSRDAESQPQHF.

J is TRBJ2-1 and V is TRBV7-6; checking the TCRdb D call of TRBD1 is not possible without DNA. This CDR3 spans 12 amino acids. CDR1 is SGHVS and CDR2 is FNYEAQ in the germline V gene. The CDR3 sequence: CASSTDRDEQFF.

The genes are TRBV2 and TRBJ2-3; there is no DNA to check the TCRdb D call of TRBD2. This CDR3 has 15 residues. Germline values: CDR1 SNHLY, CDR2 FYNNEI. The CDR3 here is CASSVGTSGRDTQYF.

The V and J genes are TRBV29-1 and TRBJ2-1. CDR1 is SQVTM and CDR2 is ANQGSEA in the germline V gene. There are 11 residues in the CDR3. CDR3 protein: CSVRLGNEQFF.